The 24 T cell receptor beta chains below come from one sample, sequenced in a study of identical twins. TCRdb fed the 5' RACE reads into MiXCR, producing one record per CDR3 protein. Found here are about 690,000 distinct CDR3 sequences, 5.5% to 6.5% of them singletons; the top ten hold about 2%. Sequencing was carried out using naive T cells sorted from blood. The receptors were sampled from a man between 18 and 35 years old in good health.

This clonotype was recorded at least ten times. This chain links TRBV29-1 with TRBJ2-3; TRBD2 matches 8 bases. Germline V gives CDR1 SQVTM, CDR2 ANQGSEA. This CDR3 has 16 residues. After removal of 3 bases from V and 2 bases from J, the junction contained 10 bases not matched to a gene. This CDR3 reads CSVDGPREDPTDTQYF. The CDR3 coding sequence is TGCAGCGTTGACGGTCCGCGGGAGGACCCCACAGATACGCAGTATTTT.

There are many counts of this clonotype. The V gene is TRBV5-1, the J gene TRBJ1-2; possibly TRBD1 for D (5 bases). With 0 bases removed from V and 8 bases from J, the gap between germline ends came to 8 bases. Germline loops: CDR1 SGHRS, CDR2 YFSETQ. CDR3 size: 12 residues. In DNA, the CDR3 is TGCGCCAGCAGCTTGGTGGGACCAGGCTACACCTTC. As protein: CASSLVGPGYTF.

The sample holds many counts of this clonotype. The chain has TRBV10-3 and TRBJ2-2; 8 positions match TRBD2. Germline CDR1 and CDR2: ENHRY and SYGVKD. V lost 7 bases, J lost 0 bases, and 4 bases stayed unmatched. There are 15 residues in the CDR3. CDR3 residues: CAIKPSGSNTGELFF. CDR3 coding DNA: TGTGCCATCAAGCCTAGCGGGTCGAACACCGGGGAGCTGTTTTTT.

In this sample, this clonotype turned up a few times. The chain is built from TRBV6-1 and TRBJ2-5, with TRBD2 as a possible D gene (5 bases). Trimming pared 8 bases from V and 1 base from J, leaving 20 bases between. CDR3 size: 16 residues. Germline V CDR1 and CDR2: MNHNS, SASEGT. The CDR3 DNA reads TGTGCCAGCCGCGGGCTAGCCAAGCCCATCCAAGAGACCCAGTACTTC. Translation: CASRGLAKPIQETQYF.

For this clonotype: Since a much larger clone is just one base distant, this may be a read error. The V and J genes are TRBV10-3 and TRBJ2-3; the D is unclear. The DNA end lines up better with TRBJ1-5; the J call may be wrong. The CDR3 sequence is 14 residues long. Germline V gene data show CDR1 as ENHRY and CDR2 as SYGVKD. The CDR3 protein is CAVRLALSTDTQHF. CDR3 bases: TGTGCCGTCCGACTAGCGTTAAGCACAGATACGCAGCATTTT.

This clonotype has more than one count but fewer than ten. J is TRBJ2-3 and V is TRBV29-1; D is perhaps TRBD1 (5 bases). V was pared by 3 bases and J by 2 bases, with 12 bases between. The V gene's germline CDR1 is SQVTM and CDR2 ANQGSEA. This CDR3 comprises 14 residues. Written as DNA, the CDR3 is TGCAGCGTTGAGGGGCAGGCCTTCACAGATACGCAGTATTTT. Its translation is CSVEGQAFTDTQYF.

The chain has TRBV7-6 and TRBJ2-1; 9 positions match TRBD2. CDR3 length: 16 residues. Per germline, CDR1 SGHVS and CDR2 FNYEAQ. V lost 0 bases, J lost 8 bases, and 8 bases stayed unmatched. Here the CDR3 DNA reads TGTGCCAGCAGCTTAGCCCTAGCGGGGAGGGGTTATGAGCAGTTCTTC. It encodes CASSLALAGRGYEQFF.

The table lists this clonotype with a few counts. The chain recombines TRBV19 with TRBJ2-5; possible D gene TRBD1, 5 bases. This CDR3 comprises 13 residues. Germline CDR1 reads LNHDA; CDR2 reads SQIVND (reference sequence). The V gene lost 3 bases and the J gene lost 3 bases, with 8 bases spanning the gap. The CDR3 DNA sequence: TGTGCCAGTAGTATTGGGGCAGAAGAGACCCAGTACTTC. Protein product: CASSIGAEETQYF.

This clonotype showed up many times. The chain links TRBV9 to TRBJ2-7, with unresolved D. Deletions cut 0 bases from V and 0 bases from J, with 13 bases between. CDR1 and CDR2 (germline): SGDLS, YYNGEE. The CDR3 consists of 16 residues. The CDR3 DNA reads TGTGCCAGCAGCGTAGATCCCGGTCCTAGCTCCTACGAGCAGTACTTC. It encodes CASSVDPGPSSYEQYF.

Comment on this clonotype: A much larger clone differs by one base, so this may be a read error. The chain has TRBV20-1 and TRBJ2-7; D may match TRBD1 or TRBD2 (5 bases each). Germline lookup yields CDR1 DFQATT and CDR2 SNEGSKA (reference sequence). The CDR3 is 12 amino acids. Trimming cost V 2 bases and J 6 bases, with 11 bases left between them. The CDR3 protein is CSARMGDPEQYF. The CDR3 DNA sequence: TGCAGTGCTAGAATGGGGGACCCCGAGCAGTACTTC.

The chain combines TRBV7-9 with TRBJ1-5; 7 bases align to TRBD1. Unmatched junction bases numbered 10, after V lost 8 bases and J lost 0 bases. In germline, CDR1 is SEHNR, CDR2 FQNEAQ (reference sequence). CDR3 length: 16 residues. CDR3 amino acids: CASAQGPLYSNQPQHF. In DNA form, the CDR3 reads TGTGCCAGCGCACAGGGGCCTCTATATAGCAATCAGCCCCAGCATTTT.

This clonotype was observed at least ten times. CDR3 nucleotide sequence: TGCAGTGCTATCCGAGGGGCGGGACAGATCACAGATACGCAGTATTTT. Protein product: CSAIRGAGQITDTQYF. The rearrangement uses TRBV20-1 and TRBJ2-3; a possible D gene is TRBD1 (7 bases). V lost 4 bases and J lost 2, with 19 bases in between. Germline CDR1 reads DFQATT; CDR2 reads SNEGSKA (reference sequence). The CDR3 has 16 amino acids.

The chain uses TRBV12-5 and TRBJ2-1; D is undetermined. CDR1 and CDR2 from the germline V gene are LGHNT and FRNRAP. The CDR3 runs to 13 residues. V was shortened by 3 bases and J by 4 bases, with 7 bases between the two germline ends. The CDR3 DNA is TGTGCTAGTGGTTTAGACACGTACAATGAGCAGTTCTTC. Residues: CASGLDTYNEQFF.

The genes are TRBV7-3 and TRBJ2-5; the match to TRBD2 covers 10 bases. The CDR3 is 15 amino acids. V lost 2 bases and J lost 0; bases outside the gene matches: 0. Germline CDR1 SGHTA, CDR2 FQGTGA. CDR3: CASSLLAGDQETQYF. The CDR3 DNA is TGTGCCAGCAGCTTACTAGCGGGAGACCAAGAGACCCAGTACTTC. The whole variable domain, filled in from reference TRBV7-3 and TRBJ2-5, reads GAGVSQTPSNKVTEKGKYVELRCDPISGHTALYWYRQSLGQGPEFLIYFQGTGAADDSGLPNDRFFAVRPEGSVSTLKIQRTERGDSAVYLCASSLLAGDQETQYFGPGTRLLVL.

The chain joins TRBV6-2 or TRBV6-3 to TRBJ2-1, with no clear D. Trimming shortened V by 5 bases and J by 5 bases, and 10 bases separated the two germline ends. This CDR3 is built from 13 residues. Germline values: CDR1 MNHEY, CDR2 SVGEGT. The CDR3 bases are TGTGCCAGCAGTACCAGGACCAACAATGAGCAGTTCTTC. The encoded protein is CASSTRTNNEQFF.

This clonotype appeared a few times. The V gene is TRBV12-3 or TRBV12-4, the J gene TRBJ2-2, with TRBD1 matching over 8 bases. CDR3 length: 15 residues. Trimming removed 7 bases from V and 0 bases from J; junction bases left unmatched: 4. The CDR3 spells CASITGGSNTGELFF. Here the CDR3 DNA reads TGTGCCAGCATCACAGGGGGTTCGAACACCGGGGAGCTGTTTTTT.

Many counts were recorded for this clonotype. The chain combines TRBV6-4 with TRBJ2-1, with 8 bases fitting TRBD2. Trimming cost V 3 bases and J 7 bases; bases outside gene matches: 5. The CDR3 contains 14 residues. Germline V lookup: CDR1 MRHNA, CDR2 SNTAGT. The CDR3 is CASSDQAGANEQFF. The DNA of the CDR3 is TGTGCCAGCAGTGATCAAGCGGGAGCAAATGAGCAGTTCTTC.

This clonotype appeared many times. The rearrangement joins TRBV20-1 to TRBJ2-7, with 7 bases identical to TRBD2. CDR3 size: 12 residues. V shed 2 bases, J shed 2 bases, and the junction held 0 bases outside the gene matches. Germline CDR1 is DFQATT and CDR2 is SNEGSKA (reference sequence). The CDR3 spells CSARLAAYEQYF. The CDR3 region has the DNA TGCAGTGCTAGACTAGCGGCCTACGAGCAGTACTTC.

In its sample, this clonotype was seen many times. The chain joins TRBV5-1 to TRBJ2-5, with a weak D call TRBD2 (5 bases). The ends were cut back, 0 bases at V and 1 base at J, with 7 bases in the middle. The CDR3 extends over 14 amino acids. Germline CDR1 is SGHRS and CDR2 is YFSETQ. The CDR3 region is CASSLGRGQETQYF. In DNA, the CDR3 is TGCGCCAGCAGCTTGGGCCGGGGCCAAGAGACCCAGTACTTC.

In its sample, this clonotype was seen many times. The chain links TRBV20-1 to TRBJ2-7, with no clear D. Germline V lookup: CDR1 DFQATT, CDR2 SNEGSKA (reference sequence). The CDR3 contains 13 residues. V was cut by 4 bases and J by 3 bases, with 13 bases left in between. CDR3 sequence (DNA): TGCAGTGCTACACAAATAAACCACTACGAGCAGTACTTC. Its translation: CSATQINHYEQYF.

Ten or more counts support this clonotype. CDR3 region: CASAPLAGEYEQYV. CDR3 bases: TGTGCCAGTGCGCCCCTAGCGGGAGAGTACGAGCAGTACGTC. V is TRBV2 and J is TRBJ2-7, with 10 bases fitting TRBD2. The germline CDR1 and CDR2 sequences are SNHLY and FYNNEI. The CDR3 length is 14 residues. V lost 9 bases, J lost 4 bases, and 9 bases stayed unmatched.

J is TRBJ1-5 and V is TRBV7-9, with a possible D match to TRBD1 (5 bases). Germline CDR1 and CDR2: SEHNR and FQNEAQ (reference sequence). V gave up 7 bases and J gave up 5 bases, with 18 bases separating them. This CDR3 comprises 15 residues. As DNA, the CDR3 is TGTGCCAGCACCCTAGGAAGCGCGGGGCATCAGCCCCAGCATTTT. It codes for CASTLGSAGHQPQHF.

J is TRBJ2-7 and V is TRBV6-2 or TRBV6-3, with 12 bases matching TRBD2. The germline CDR1 and CDR2 sequences are MNHEY and SVGEGT. With 2 bases clipped from V and 3 bases from J, the junction kept 20 bases outside the gene matches. The CDR3 length is 21 residues. The CDR3 here is CASSYGIGHGLAGGPFYEQYF. CDR3 nucleotide sequence: TGTGCCAGCAGTTACGGAATTGGCCATGGGCTAGCGGGAGGGCCTTTCTACGAGCAGTACTTC.

This clonotype was seen more than once but under ten times. This rearrangement joins TRBV12-3 or TRBV12-4 to TRBJ2-2; D remains unclear. This CDR3 is built from 16 residues. The ends were cut back, 3 bases at V and 0 bases at J, with 11 bases in the middle. The CDR3 bases are TGTGCCAGCAGTTTGGGGTGGAAAACGAACACCGGGGAGCTGTTTTTT. Translated: CASSLGWKTNTGELFF.